Presented here are 11 T cell receptor beta chains from one specimen sequenced in a study of shared clonotypes between healthy human individuals. The naive CD8 fraction comprised CD45RO-negative cells positively selected for CCR7 and excluded terminally differentiated effector memory CD45RA+ cells. TCRdb keeps only in-frame clones here, not all; method: immunoSEQ multiplex PCR. The sample has millions of clones, about 92% seen once. The specimen was naive CD8+ T cells from PBMCs. All receptors derive from a man between 18 and 35 years old in good health. Some clones in this sample may be carry-over from other donors' samples.

The chain is built from TRBV7-8 and TRBJ2-3, with D perhaps matching TRBD2 (5 bases). Germline V gives CDR1 SGHVS, CDR2 FQNEAQ. This CDR3 contains 14 residues. V shed 3 bases and J shed 1 base, with 8 bases lying between them. Written as DNA, the CDR3 is TGTGCCAGCAGCTTGCCAGCGGGCACAGATACGCAGTATTTT. It codes for CASSLPAGTDTQYF.

The rearrangement joins TRBV7-2 to TRBJ2-5, with no clear D. The V gene's germline CDR1 is SGHTA and CDR2 FQGNSA. The CDR3 is made up of 13 amino acids. V was cut by 3 bases and J by 3 bases, with 8 bases left in between. CDR3 sequence: CASSFPLEETQYF. The CDR3 DNA sequence: TGTGCCAGCAGCTTTCCCCTGGAAGAGACCCAGTACTTC.

The chain is built from TRBV6-5 and TRBJ2-7, with unresolved D. CDR1 and CDR2 from the germline V gene are MNHEY and SVGAGI. V shed 2 bases and J shed 4 bases, with 15 bases lying between them. The CDR3 has 15 amino acids. The CDR3 spells CASSYVANGAYEQYF. In nucleotides, the CDR3 is TGTGCCAGCAGTTACGTCGCTAATGGAGCTTACGAGCAGTACTTC.

The chain couples TRBV29-1 to TRBJ1-5, with D uncertain. Germline CDR1 and CDR2: SQVTM and ANQGSEA. V dropped 6 bases and J dropped 4 bases, with 10 bases sitting between them. CDR3 length equals 12 residues. CDR3 loop: CSVGDGNQPQHF. The CDR3 DNA reads as TGCAGCGTGGGCGACGGAAATCAGCCCCAGCATTTT.

V is TRBV27 and J is TRBJ2-4, with 11 bases aligning to TRBD2. Germline CDR1 reads MNHEY; CDR2 reads SMNVEV (reference sequence). Trimming took 3 bases from V and 0 from J; bases not matched to a gene: 1. This CDR3 has 16 amino acids. CDR3 in DNA: TGTGCCAGCAGTTTTACTAGCGGGAGAGCCAAAAACATTCAGTACTTC. It translates to CASSFTSGRAKNIQYF.

The chain links TRBV6-4 to TRBJ2-2, with D maybe TRBD2 (6 bases). Germline CDR1 reads MRHNA; CDR2 reads SNTAGT. Deletions cut 0 bases from V and 6 bases from J, with 8 bases between. The CDR3 runs to 14 residues. The CDR3, as DNA: TGTGCCAGCAGTGACTCGTGGGGGGCCGGGGAGCTGTTTTTT. Protein product: CASSDSWGAGELFF.

The genes are TRBV28 and TRBJ2-2; no firm D call. With 5 bases removed from V and 4 bases from J, the gap between germline ends came to 8 bases. The CDR3 runs 13 residues. Looked up from germline, CDR1 is MDHEN and CDR2 is SYDVKM. Here the CDR3 reads CASSALATGELFF. The CDR3 DNA reads as TGTGCCAGCAGTGCCCTGGCCACCGGGGAGCTGTTTTTT. The variable domain in full, completed from reference TRBV28 and TRBJ2-2, reads DVKVTQSSRYLVKRTGEKVFLECVQDMDHENMFWYRQDPGLGLRLIYFSYDVKMKEKGDIPEGYSVSREKKERFSLILESASTNQTSMYLCASSALATGELFFGEGSRLTVL.

The sample holds a few counts of this clone. The chain has TRBV4-1 and TRBJ1-1; TRBD1 might be the D (5 bases). Per the germline V gene, CDR1 is MGHRA and CDR2 is YSYEKL. The CDR3 is 14 residues long. V lost 4 bases and J lost 1, with 10 bases in between. The CDR3 protein is CASSPREPNTEAFF. CDR3 nucleotide sequence: TGCGCCAGCAGCCCCAGGGAGCCGAACACTGAAGCTTTCTTT.

This clone was found once. Other DNA sequences in this sample translate to the same CDR3. The V and J genes are TRBV11-2 and TRBJ2-1; no reliable D call. CDR3 length: 12 amino acids. Germline loops: CDR1 SGHAT, CDR2 FQNNGV. Between the trimmed V and J ends, which lost 1 base and 7 bases, there was a span of 5 bases. In DNA form, the CDR3 reads TGTGCCAGCAGCTTAGGGCTTAATGAGCAGTTCTTC. Encoded protein: CASSLGLNEQFF.

This chain connects TRBV9 to TRBJ1-4; TRBD1 is a possible D gene (5 bases). Trimming took off 0 bases at V and 8 bases at J, with 11 bases between the two ends. From germline, CDR1 is SGDLS and CDR2 YYNGEE. The length of the CDR3 is 14 residues. The CDR3 region has the DNA TGTGCCAGCAGCGTAGAAACAGGCAACGAAAAACTGTTTTTT. It specifies CASSVETGNEKLFF.

The chain has TRBV9 and TRBJ2-1; 9 bases align to TRBD1. The CDR3 is made up of 14 amino acids. V trimming: 7 bases; J trimming: 6 bases; junction bases outside the gene matches: 8. Germline values: CDR1 SGDLS, CDR2 YYNGEE. The CDR3 region has the DNA TGTGCCAGCGGTCCGGGACAGGGTTCCAATGAGCAGTTCTTC. Protein sequence: CASGPGQGSNEQFF. Full variable domain (missing parts from reference TRBV9 and TRBJ2-1): DSGVTQTPKHLITATGQRVTLRCSPRSGDLSVYWYQQSLDQGLQFLIQYYNGEERAKGNILERFSAQQFPDLHSELNLSSLELGDSALYFCASGPGQGSNEQFFGPGTRLTVL.